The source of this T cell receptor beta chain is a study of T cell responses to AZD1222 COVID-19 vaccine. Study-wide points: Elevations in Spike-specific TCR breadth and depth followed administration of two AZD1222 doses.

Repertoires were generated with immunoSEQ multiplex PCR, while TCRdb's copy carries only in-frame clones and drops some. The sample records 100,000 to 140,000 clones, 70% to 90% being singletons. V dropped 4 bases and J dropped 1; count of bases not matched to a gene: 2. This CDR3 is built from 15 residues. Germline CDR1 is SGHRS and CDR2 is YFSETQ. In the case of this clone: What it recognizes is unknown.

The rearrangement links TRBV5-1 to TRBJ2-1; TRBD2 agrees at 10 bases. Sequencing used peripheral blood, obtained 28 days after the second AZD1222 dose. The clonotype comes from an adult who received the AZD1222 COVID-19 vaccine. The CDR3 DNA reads TGCGCCAGCAGCACTAGCGGGGCGTCCTACAATGAGCAGTTCTTC. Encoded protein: CASSTSGASYNEQFF.